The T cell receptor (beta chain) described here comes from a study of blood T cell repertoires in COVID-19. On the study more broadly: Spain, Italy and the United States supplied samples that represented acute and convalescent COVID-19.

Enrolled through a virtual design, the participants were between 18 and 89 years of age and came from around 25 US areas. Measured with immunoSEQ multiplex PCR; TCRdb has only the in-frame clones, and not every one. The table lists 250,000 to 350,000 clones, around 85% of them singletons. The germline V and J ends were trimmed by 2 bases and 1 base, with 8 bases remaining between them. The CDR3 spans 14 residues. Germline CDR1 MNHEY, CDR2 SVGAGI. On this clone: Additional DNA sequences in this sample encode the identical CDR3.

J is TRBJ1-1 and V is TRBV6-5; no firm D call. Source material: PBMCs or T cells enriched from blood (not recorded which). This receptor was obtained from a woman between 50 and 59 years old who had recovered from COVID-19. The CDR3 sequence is CASSYGTENTEAFF. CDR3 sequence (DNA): TGTGCCAGCAGTTACGGTACAGAGAACACTGAAGCTTTCTTT.